This T cell receptor (beta chain) appears in the sequencing data of a study of cytomegalovirus exposure and HLA in healthy donors. With regard to this clone: Its specificity is unknown.

From germline, CDR1 is MNHEY and CDR2 SVGAGI. The CDR3 contains 14 residues. V was pared by 10 bases and J by 2 bases, with 10 bases of the junction left unmatched. PCR involved 60 Vbeta and 13 Jbeta primers. Profiling relied on immunoSEQ multiplex PCR, and the TCRdb table lists in-frame clones only, not all of them. The sample shows about 150,000 clones, about three quarters of them seen only once. General study findings and limits: After further analysis at a later stage, roughly 16,000 TCR beta sequences were associated with HLA alleles at 0.05 false discovery rate.

Sequencing was done on a sample of PBMCs. The J gene is TRBJ1-2, the V gene TRBV6-5; 7 bases are shared with TRBD1. The TCR comes from a man aged 40-49 years in good health and CMV-seropositive. The CDR3 spells CATNPGTVNYGYTF. CDR3 in DNA: TGTGCCACCAACCCCGGGACAGTAAACTATGGCTACACCTTC.